These 27 T cell receptor beta chains were all obtained from the same sample, sequenced in a study of T-cell reconstitution after alpha-beta-depleted transplantation in children. Unique molecular identifiers were incorporated during preparation of the TCRbeta library. In TCRdb, the PCR reads were re-called with MiXCR into one record per CDR3 protein. The sample lists 95,000 to 150,000 distinct CDR3 sequences; 20% to 25% were seen once. Sequenced material: PBMCs, mostly from graft donor cells, taken 180 days after TCRalphabeta/CD19-depleted stem cell transplant. All receptors derive from a male patient between 2 and 9 years old who had a stem cell transplant for chronic granulomatous disease, so the T cells may come from the graft donor.

This clonotype came up many times. V usage is TRBV20-1 and J usage is TRBJ2-2; TRBD1 matches at 7 bases. V gave up 2 bases and J gave up 7 bases; unmatched junction bases: 13. There are 16 residues in the CDR3. Germline loops: CDR1 DFQATT, CDR2 SNEGSKA (reference sequence). The CDR3, as DNA: TGCAGTGCTAGAATAACAGGGGCTCGGACAATCGGGGAGCTGTTTTTT. Its translation is CSARITGARTIGELFF.

The J gene is TRBJ2-7, the V gene TRBV15; D uncertain. The germline CDR1 and CDR2 sequences are LNHNV and YYDKDF (reference sequence). V lost 0 bases, J lost 6 bases, and 6 bases lay in between. The CDR3 is made up of 12 amino acids. The CDR3 DNA is TGTGCCACCAGCAGAGATAGGGCCGAGCAGTACTTC. This sequence encodes CATSRDRAEQYF.

This clonotype showed up just once. J is TRBJ2-7 and V is TRBV7-6; the D gene could be TRBD1 or TRBD2 (5 bases each). CDR3 length: 15 residues. Trimming stripped 2 bases from V and 6 bases from J, with 17 bases between. Per germline, CDR1 SGHVS and CDR2 FNYEAQ. Here the CDR3 reads CASSLWQGVLREQYF. Here the CDR3 DNA reads TGTGCCAGCAGCTTATGGCAGGGAGTATTGCGCGAGCAGTACTTC. The full variable domain, rest sourced from reference TRBV7-6 and TRBJ2-7, is GAGVSQSPRYKVTKRGQDVALRCDPISGHVSLYWYRQALGQGPEFLTYFNYEAQQDKSGLPNDRFSAERPEGSISTLTIQRTEQRDSAMYRCASSLWQGVLREQYFGPGTRLTVT.

This chain uses TRBV12-3 or TRBV12-4 with TRBJ2-1, with unresolved D. V lost 6 bases, J lost 4 bases, and 16 bases lay in between. This CDR3 contains 15 residues. CDR3 protein: CASSSPRAKYNEQFF. The DNA for the CDR3 is TGTGCCAGCAGCTCACCTAGGGCCAAATACAATGAGCAGTTCTTC.

This clonotype turned up a few times. The V gene is TRBV27, the J gene TRBJ1-1, with a possible D match to TRBD1 (5 bases). The ends were cut back, 7 bases at V and 7 bases at J, with 16 bases in the middle. The CDR3 has 13 residues. Germline CDR1 and CDR2: MNHEY and SMNVEV (reference sequence). This CDR3 reads CASKGTWGGEAFF. The CDR3 nucleotides are TGTGCCAGCAAGGGGACCTGGGGGGGTGAAGCTTTCTTT.

This clonotype has only a few counts. This chain uses TRBV15 with TRBJ2-7; D unresolved. V was trimmed by 1 base and J by 3 bases, leaving 4 bases between them. Germline CDR1 and CDR2: LNHNV and YYDKDF (reference sequence). The CDR3 has 12 residues. The CDR3 reads CATSRAGYEQYF. The CDR3 DNA is TGTGCCACCAGCAGAGCAGGCTACGAGCAGTACTTC.

The chain has TRBV20-1 and TRBJ2-5; TRBD2 aligns across 12 bases. Germline V CDR1 and CDR2: DFQATT, SNEGSKA (reference sequence). J lost 5 bases, V lost 0 bases, and 19 bases had no gene match. There are 20 residues in the CDR3. CDR3 DNA sequence: TGCAGTGCTAGAGATTCCCACCGAGGGACTAGCGGGTGGGGTATCGAGACCCAGTACTTC. As protein: CSARDSHRGTSGWGIETQYF.

V and J are TRBV6-4 and TRBJ2-7; perhaps TRBD1 as D (6 bases). The CDR3 is 16 amino acids. The germline V gene encodes CDR1 MRHNA and CDR2 SNTAGT. V gave up 5 bases and J gave up 3 bases, with 20 bases separating them. The CDR3 DNA follows: TGTGCCAGCAGTCCGTTCAGACAGGCCGCCGACTACGAGCAGTACTTC. This encodes CASSPFRQAADYEQYF.

This clonotype has at least ten counts. This chain uses TRBV12-3 or TRBV12-4 with TRBJ1-6; D remains ambiguous. The CDR3 has 15 residues. V lost 1 base and J lost 0, with 4 bases in between. CDR3 amino acids: CASSLGSSYNSPLHF. DNA of the CDR3: TGTGCCAGCAGTTTAGGGAGCTCCTATAATTCACCCCTCCACTTT.

The J gene is TRBJ2-7, the V gene TRBV9; tentatively, D is TRBD1 (5 bases). The length of the CDR3 is 17 residues. The V end lost 0 bases, the J end lost 0 bases, and 16 bases lay between the germline ends. Germline CDR1 is SGDLS and CDR2 is YYNGEE. In DNA, the CDR3 is TGTGCCAGCAGCGTAGGATCCCTGGCAGGGAACTCCTACGAGCAGTACTTC. Residues: CASSVGSLAGNSYEQYF.

There are a few counts of this clonotype. The chain recombines TRBV4-2 with TRBJ2-3, with 7 bases identical to TRBD2. The trim removed 0 bases at V and 6 bases at J, leaving 9 bases unmatched. The CDR3 is 16 amino acids. The germline CDR1 and CDR2 sequences are LGHNA and YNFKEQ. CDR3 bases: TGTGCCAGCAGCCAAGAGGTGACGGGGGGAGGCGATACGCAGTATTTT. Translation gives CASSQEVTGGGDTQYF.

This clonotype was counted only a few times. The chain employs TRBV11-2 and TRBJ2-6; D is possibly TRBD1 or TRBD2 (5 bases each). The CDR3 spans 20 residues. The ends were cut back, 1 base at V and 5 bases at J, with 24 bases in the middle. Per the germline V gene, CDR1 is SGHAT and CDR2 is FQNNGV. CDR3 region: CASSLVSPRVAPGRANVLTF. The CDR3 coding sequence is TGTGCCAGCAGCTTAGTATCTCCTCGCGTGGCGCCGGGACGGGCCAACGTCCTGACTTTC.

This clonotype came up a few times. This chain links TRBV4-3 with TRBJ2-1; D not resolved. V lost 0 bases and J 2 bases, leaving 8 bases between the germline ends. The germline CDR1 and CDR2 sequences are LGHNA and YSLEER. The length of the CDR3 is 15 residues. CDR3 DNA sequence: TGCGCCAGCAGCCAAGAATTTCGGGCCTACAATGAGCAGTTCTTC. It codes for CASSQEFRAYNEQFF.

This clonotype was seen only a few times. The genes are TRBV5-1 and TRBJ1-2; 7 bases are shared with TRBD1. CDR1 SGHRS and CDR2 YFSETQ come from the germline V gene. Trimming cost V 1 base and J 4 bases; bases outside gene matches: 1. The CDR3 is made up of 13 amino acids. The CDR3 loop is CASSLSGGYGYTF. DNA of the CDR3: TGCGCCAGCAGCTTGTCAGGGGGCTATGGCTACACCTTC.

This chain connects TRBV12-3 or TRBV12-4 to TRBJ1-2; D is ambiguous. The CDR3 is made up of 12 amino acids. Trimming removed 3 bases at V and 4 bases at J, with 6 bases between. This CDR3 is CASSFGSYGYTF. The CDR3, as DNA: TGTGCCAGCAGTTTTGGCAGCTATGGCTACACCTTC.

This clonotype came up many times. The chain carries TRBV20-1 and TRBJ2-5; 10 nucleotides agree with TRBD2. Germline CDR1 is DFQATT and CDR2 is SNEGSKA (reference sequence). The CDR3 is 15 residues long. V shed 3 bases and J 1 base; nucleotides not matched to a gene: 5. In DNA, the CDR3 is TGCAGTGCTAGCGCTAGCGGGGGCCCCCAAGAGACCCAGTACTTC. It specifies CSASASGGPQETQYF.

This clonotype was seen a few times. V usage is TRBV3-1 and J usage is TRBJ2-3; D uncertain. Deletions cut 4 bases from V and 2 bases from J, with 10 bases between. The length of the CDR3 is 14 residues. The germline gives CDR1 LGHDT, CDR2 YNNKEL (reference sequence). The CDR3, as DNA: TGTGCCAGCAGCCCAATCCATACCACAGATACGCAGTATTTT. Its translation: CASSPIHTTDTQYF.

This chain links TRBV12-3 or TRBV12-4 with TRBJ2-3; 15 bases align to TRBD2. The CDR3 loop spans 18 amino acids. Trimming removed 3 bases from V and 1 base from J; junction bases left unmatched: 5. CDR3 in amino acids: CASSFHRTSGGGTDTQYF. CDR3 DNA sequence: TGTGCCAGCAGTTTCCACAGGACTAGCGGGGGGGGCACAGATACGCAGTATTTT.

J is TRBJ2-3 and V is TRBV7-2, with D possibly being TRBD1 or TRBD2 (7 bases each). CDR3 length equals 16 residues. Germline CDR1 is SGHTA and CDR2 is FQGNSA. V dropped 4 bases and J dropped 0 bases, with 14 bases sitting between them. The CDR3 DNA reads as TGTGCCAGCAGCTGGGGAGCGGGACAGAGCACAGATACGCAGTATTTT. Its translation is CASSWGAGQSTDTQYF.

In this sample, this clonotype turned up a few times. The chain carries TRBV5-1 and TRBJ2-1; D possibly corresponds to TRBD1 (5 bases). This CDR3 has 14 amino acids. V was clipped by 4 bases and J by 4 bases, with 12 bases between them. Looked up from germline, CDR1 is SGHRS and CDR2 is YFSETQ. Here the CDR3 DNA reads TGCGCCAGCAGCCTGGACAACCCATACAATGAGCAGTTCTTC. As protein: CASSLDNPYNEQFF. The whole variable domain, filled in from reference TRBV5-1 and TRBJ2-1, reads KAGVTQTPRYLIKTRGQQVTLSCSPISGHRSVSWYQQTPGQGLQFLFEYFSETQRNKGNFPGRFSGRQFSNSRSEMNVSTLELGDSALYLCASSLDNPYNEQFFGPGTRLTVL.

With respect to this clonotype: The junction differs from germline at one of its ends, possibly a read error. This sequence joins TRBV29-1 and TRBJ2-1; D might be TRBD1 (5 bases). Per the germline V gene, CDR1 is SQVTM and CDR2 is ANQGSEA. The length of the CDR3 is 12 residues. The CDR3 DNA follows: TGCAGCTTCAGTAGGGGATACACTGAGCAGTTCTTC. Its protein product is CSFSRGYTEQFF.

This clonotype has at least ten counts. The chain links TRBV20-1 to TRBJ1-2; the match to TRBD1 covers 7 bases. V was clipped by 6 bases and J by 4 bases; unmatched bases: 8. CDR1 is DFQATT, CDR2 SNEGSKA, per germline (reference sequence). The CDR3 sequence is 13 residues long. In DNA, the CDR3 is TGCAGTGCACCAGGACAGGCCCCCTATGGCTACACCTTC. It specifies CSAPGQAPYGYTF.

This clonotype was seen more than once but under ten times. The chain is built from TRBV7-8 and TRBJ1-1, with D possibly being TRBD1 (5 bases). The CDR3 spans 12 residues. The germline V gene has CDR1 SGHVS and CDR2 FQNEAQ. The germline V and J ends were trimmed by 5 bases and 10 bases, with 14 bases remaining between them. This CDR3 reads CASSPETVTAFF. In DNA, the CDR3 is TGTGCCAGCAGCCCCGAGACAGTGACAGCTTTCTTT.

The chain uses TRBV29-1 and TRBJ1-1, with 7 bases fitting TRBD1. Germline V gene lookup returns CDR1 SQVTM and CDR2 ANQGSEA. The V and J ends lost 4 bases and 0 bases, in that order; junction bases with no gene match: 8. CDR3 length: 15 residues. The CDR3: CSVGDRVSMNTEAFF. In nucleotides, the CDR3 is TGCAGCGTTGGGGACAGAGTAAGCATGAACACTGAAGCTTTCTTT.

This clonotype was seen ten or more times. The chain couples TRBV5-6 to TRBJ2-7, with a tentative D call TRBD2 (7 bases). The CDR3 loop spans 15 amino acids. V lost 0 bases, J lost 5 bases, and 15 bases lay in between. Germline CDR1 reads SGHDT; CDR2 reads YYEEEE. In nucleotides, the CDR3 is TGTGCCAGCAGCTTGGGTGCGGGGGCAATCGACGAGCAGTACTTC. Encoded protein: CASSLGAGAIDEQYF.

This clonotype was detected many times. The J gene is TRBJ1-3, the V gene TRBV20-1; 7 bases match TRBD1. V lost 6 bases to trimming and J lost 6 bases; unmatched junction nucleotides: 14. Per the germline V gene, CDR1 is DFQATT and CDR2 is SNEGSKA (reference sequence). The CDR3 sequence is 15 residues long. CDR3 nucleotide sequence: TGCAGTGCCAGCCCCGGAGGACAGGCGATAAACACCATATATTTT. The encoded protein is CSASPGGQAINTIYF.

This clonotype has a handful of counts. V and J are TRBV27 and TRBJ2-2; perhaps TRBD1 as D (6 bases). In germline, CDR1 is MNHEY, CDR2 SMNVEV (reference sequence). Between the trimmed V and J ends, which lost 4 bases and 5 bases, there was a span of 14 bases. The CDR3 totals 15 residues. The CDR3 nucleotides are TGTGCCAGCAGTTCCACCCCTACAGGGACCGGGGAGCTGTTTTTT. Amino acid sequence: CASSSTPTGTGELFF.